These 27 T cell receptor beta chains originate from one sample sequenced in a study of blood T cell repertoires in COVID-19. The method was immunoSEQ multiplex PCR; TCRdb's version includes in-frame clones alone and lacks a portion of them. The profile covers approximately 140,000 clones, with over 75% appearing a single time and about an eighth taken by the ten largest. The specimen was peripheral blood. The origin of the receptors is a man between 18 and 29 years old with COVID-19, enrolled during active disease.

This sequence joins TRBV12-5 and TRBJ2-2; 7 bases fit TRBD2. There are 16 residues in the CDR3. Germline V gives CDR1 LGHNT, CDR2 FRNRAP. V trimming: 2 bases; J trimming: 2 bases; junction bases outside the gene matches: 5. The chain's CDR3 is CASGLIGLVNTGELFF. CDR3 nucleotides: TGTGCTAGTGGTTTGATAGGACTAGTCAACACCGGGGAGCTGTTTTTT.

The chain has TRBV27 and TRBJ2-5, with 7 bases matching TRBD2. The germline CDR1 and CDR2 sequences are MNHEY and SMNVEV (reference sequence). The CDR3 sequence is 15 residues long. With V trimmed by 5 bases and J by 7 bases, 13 bases remained unmatched. The CDR3 sequence: CASSPRGSGYGTQYF. Written as DNA, the CDR3 is TGTGCCAGCAGTCCCCGGGGTAGCGGGTATGGGACCCAGTACTTC.

The chain has TRBV6-2 or TRBV6-3 and TRBJ2-1, with 9 bases identical to TRBD1. The CDR3 is made up of 17 amino acids. Germline V gives CDR1 MNHEY, CDR2 SVGEGT. Trimming took 1 base from V and 6 from J; bases not matched to a gene: 10. CDR3 bases: TGTGCCAGCAGTTACTTAGGAAGGGGACAGGGCGGCAATGAGCAGTTCTTC. This codes for CASSYLGRGQGGNEQFF.

The sample holds a few counts of this clone. The chain recombines TRBV7-9 with TRBJ2-2; D is perhaps TRBD1 (6 bases). V lost 4 bases and J 0 bases, leaving 15 bases between the germline ends. Germline V gene lookup returns CDR1 SEHNR and CDR2 FQNEAQ (reference sequence). The CDR3 consists of 17 residues. CDR3 nucleotides: TGTGCCAGCAGCTCTTTCTCGGGACAAGCGAACACCGGGGAGCTGTTTTTT. It translates to CASSSFSGQANTGELFF.

This clone was observed once. V gene TRBV12-5 combines with J gene TRBJ1-5; no clear D gene. Germline values: CDR1 LGHNT, CDR2 FRNRAP. CDR3 length: 14 amino acids. Between the trimmed V and J ends, which lost 1 base and 3 bases, there was a span of 7 bases. CDR3 nucleotides: TGTGCTAGTGGTTTGGGAGGGCTCAATCAGCCCCAGCATTTT. Protein: CASGLGGLNQPQHF. The full variable domain, rest sourced from reference TRBV12-5 and TRBJ1-5, is DARVTQTPRHKVTEMGQEVTMRCQPILGHNTVFWYRQTMMQGLELLAYFRNRAPLDDSGMPKDRFSAEMPDATLATLKIQPSEPRDSAVYFCASGLGGLNQPQHFGDGTRLSIL.

This rearrangement joins TRBV25-1 to TRBJ2-1, with D maybe TRBD2 (5 bases). Between the trimmed V and J ends, which lost 1 base and 1 base, there was a span of 17 bases. The germline V gene has CDR1 MGHDK and CDR2 SYGVNS. The CDR3 extends over 18 amino acids. In DNA form, the CDR3 reads TGTGCCAGCAGTGAATTCTACCAGGAGGACGGATCCTACAATGAGCAGTTCTTC. It codes for CASSEFYQEDGSYNEQFF.

J is TRBJ2-5 and V is TRBV6-5; a weak D match, TRBD2 (5 bases). CDR1 and CDR2 from the germline V gene are MNHEY and SVGAGI. The germline V and J ends were trimmed by 0 bases and 5 bases, with 10 bases remaining between them. The CDR3 contains 14 residues. The CDR3 loop reads CASSYSSGGETQYF. As DNA, the CDR3 is TGTGCCAGCAGTTACTCGAGCGGTGGGGAGACCCAGTACTTC.

This sequence joins TRBV6-5 and TRBJ1-1; D gene unclear. There are 13 residues in the CDR3. The V gene's germline CDR1 is MNHEY and CDR2 SVGAGI. The V end was cut by 5 bases, the J end by 4 bases, with 11 bases between. CDR3 coding DNA: TGTGCCAGCAGTCCCGCACAGAGCACTGAAGCTTTCTTT. It specifies CASSPAQSTEAFF.

The sample holds a few counts of this clone. The chain has TRBV11-2 and TRBJ2-1, with D possibly being TRBD2 (5 bases). Germline loops: CDR1 SGHAT, CDR2 FQNNGV. The CDR3 covers 17 residues. Deletions cut 1 base from V and 2 bases from J, with 15 bases between. The CDR3 DNA follows: TGTGCCAGCAGCTTAGTTAGCGCAGGCCGTCCCTACAATGAGCAGTTCTTC. This translates into CASSLVSAGRPYNEQFF. The variable domain in full, with the rest retrieved from reference TRBV11-2 and TRBJ2-1, is EAGVAQSPRYKIIEKRQSVAFWCNPISGHATLYWYQQILGQGPKLLIQFQNNGVVDDSQLPKDRFSAERLKGVDSTLKIQPAKLEDSAVYLCASSLVSAGRPYNEQFFGPGTRLTVL.

Concerning this clone itself: The junction and the germline gene differ at one end; a read error may be behind it. The chain has TRBV28 and TRBJ2-1; 10 bases match TRBD1. Germline CDR1 is MDHEN and CDR2 is SYDVKM. The CDR3 length is 11 residues. The CDR3 nucleotides are TGTGCCAGCAGTCACCGGGACAGGGGAATCTTC. Encoded protein: CASSHRDRGIF.

Only a few counts were recorded for this clone. The chain has TRBV6-2 or TRBV6-3 and TRBJ2-1, with 7 bases lining up with TRBD2. CDR3 length: 16 residues. Trimming took 6 bases from V and 0 from J; bases not matched to a gene: 8. CDR1 and CDR2 (germline): MNHEY, SVGEGT. This CDR3 reads CASSRSTSRSYNEQFF. CDR3 nucleotide sequence: TGTGCCAGCAGCCGATCGACTAGCCGCTCCTACAATGAGCAGTTCTTC.

The chain has TRBV29-1 and TRBJ2-5; TRBD1 aligns across 10 bases. The CDR3 totals 15 residues. Germline-derived CDR1 and CDR2 are SQVTM and ANQGSEA. Trimming took 2 bases from V and 5 from J; bases not matched to a gene: 8. CDR3 in DNA: TGCAGCGTTGAAAGGGGACAGGGGCGGGGGGAGACCCAGTACTTC. This codes for CSVERGQGRGETQYF.

The J gene is TRBJ2-2, the V gene TRBV12-5, with D possibly matching TRBD1 (6 bases). V dropped 1 base and J dropped 5 bases, with 14 bases sitting between them. CDR3 length: 16 residues. Germline V gene data show CDR1 as LGHNT and CDR2 as FRNRAP. The CDR3 sequence is CASGLGTGILTGELFF. Here the CDR3 DNA reads TGTGCTAGTGGTTTGGGAACAGGGATTCTGACCGGGGAGCTGTTTTTT.

The chain couples TRBV28 to TRBJ1-5, with D possibly matching TRBD1 (5 bases). The CDR3 is made up of 15 amino acids. The ends were cut back, 10 bases at V and 3 bases at J, with 19 bases in the middle. CDR1 is MDHEN, CDR2 SYDVKM, per germline. The chain's CDR3 is CATEEYRQTNQPQHF. CDR3 nucleotides: TGTGCCACAGAAGAATATAGACAGACCAATCAGCCCCAGCATTTT. The entire variable domain, with the rest obtained from reference TRBV28 and TRBJ1-5, is as follows: DVKVTQSSRYLVKRTGEKVFLECVQDMDHENMFWYRQDPGLGLRLIYFSYDVKMKEKGDIPEGYSVSREKKERFSLILESASTNQTSMYLCATEEYRQTNQPQHFGDGTRLSIL.

This chain uses TRBV27 with TRBJ2-7, with 9 bases fitting TRBD2. V lost 5 bases and J lost 0; bases outside the gene matches: 5. The CDR3 length is 15 residues. The V gene's germline CDR1 is MNHEY and CDR2 SMNVEV (reference sequence). CDR3 sequence reads: CASSPTSGRSYEQYF. CDR3 bases: TGTGCCAGCAGTCCTACTAGCGGGCGCTCCTACGAGCAGTACTTC.

This chain connects TRBV7-9 to TRBJ2-1; TRBD1 matches at 8 bases. CDR3 size: 12 residues. Germline values: CDR1 SEHNR, CDR2 FQNEAQ (reference sequence). With V trimmed by 5 bases and J by 12 bases, 6 bases remained unmatched. CDR3: CASSPEDRGQFF. CDR3 nucleotide sequence: TGTGCCAGCAGCCCCGAAGACAGGGGGCAGTTCTTC. Full variable domain (remainder filled in from reference TRBV7-9 and TRBJ2-1): DTGVSQNPRHKITKRGQNVTFRCDPISEHNRLYWYRQTLGQGPEFLTYFQNEAQLEKSRLLSDRFSAERPKGSFSTLEIQRTEQGDSAMYLCASSPEDRGQFFGPGTRLTVL.

V gene TRBV5-4 combines with J gene TRBJ2-2; TRBD2 aligns across 7 bases. This CDR3 spans 16 amino acids. Per the germline V gene, CDR1 is SGHNT and CDR2 is YYREEE (reference sequence). The J segment lost 5 bases and the V segment lost 4 bases, leaving 11 bases of the junction unmatched. The CDR3 DNA reads as TGTGCCAGCAGCCCGCGGGGCGGGAGAGGTACCGGGGAGCTGTTTTTT. It is translated as CASSPRGGRGTGELFF.

CDR3 protein: CASSLGLVPGISNQPQHF. CDR3 bases: TGTGCCAGCAGCTTGGGCCTTGTCCCCGGGATCAGCAATCAGCCCCAGCATTTT. The chain uses TRBV5-8 and TRBJ1-5; D ambiguous. This CDR3 spans 18 amino acids. Trimming left V 0 bases short and J 1 base short, with 17 bases between. CDR1 and CDR2 from the germline V gene are SGHTS and YDEGEE.

The chain has TRBV4-2 and TRBJ2-2; D is possibly TRBD2 (6 bases). Looked up from germline, CDR1 is LGHNA and CDR2 is YNFKEQ. The CDR3 runs to 17 residues. Trimming removed 0 bases from V and 2 bases from J, with 13 bases in between. The CDR3 DNA sequence: TGTGCCAGCAGCCAAGATACAAGGGGAGGCAACACCGGGGAGCTGTTTTTT. This translates into CASSQDTRGGNTGELFF.

V gene TRBV28 combines with J gene TRBJ2-1, with 10 bases aligning to TRBD2. CDR3 length equals 14 residues. CDR1 and CDR2 from the germline V gene are MDHEN and SYDVKM. With V trimmed by 6 bases and J by 6 bases, 5 bases remained unmatched. The CDR3 region has the DNA TGTGCCAGCAGGCCGCTAGCGGGAGTCAATGAGCAGTTCTTC. Protein sequence: CASRPLAGVNEQFF.

V gene TRBV30 combines with J gene TRBJ2-7; 7 positions agree with TRBD1. V trimming: 0 bases; J trimming: 4 bases; junction bases outside the gene matches: 9. The germline CDR1 and CDR2 sequences are GTSNPN and SVGIG (reference sequence). The CDR3 is made up of 15 amino acids. Here the CDR3 reads CAWSVQVGTAYEQYF. In nucleotides, the CDR3 is TGTGCCTGGAGTGTACAAGTGGGGACAGCTTACGAGCAGTACTTC.

This sequence joins TRBV6-5 and TRBJ2-7, with a weak D call TRBD1 (5 bases). CDR1 MNHEY and CDR2 SVGAGI come from the germline V gene. This CDR3 contains 16 residues. The V and J ends lost 4 bases and 7 bases respectively, with 23 bases between them. This CDR3 reads CASSSRSRQGLREQYF. CDR3 in DNA: TGTGCCAGCAGTTCGAGGAGTAGGCAGGGCCTAAGGGAGCAGTACTTC.

This chain connects TRBV7-2 to TRBJ2-2, with TRBD1 matching 7 bases. The CDR3 runs 15 residues. The germline CDR1 and CDR2 sequences are SGHTA and FQGNSA. J was trimmed by 1 base and V by 4 bases; bases with no gene match: 3. The CDR3 region is CASSSTGWNTGELFF. As DNA, the CDR3 is TGTGCCAGCAGCTCGACAGGGTGGAACACCGGGGAGCTGTTTTTT.

The rearrangement links TRBV25-1 to TRBJ2-1; the match to TRBD1 covers 7 bases. The junction had 0 bases not matched to a gene; V was cut back by 6 bases and J by 4 bases. Germline CDR1 reads MGHDK; CDR2 reads SYGVNS. The CDR3 runs 12 residues. CDR3 loop: CASRDRYNEQFF. The CDR3 DNA reads as TGTGCCAGCAGGGACAGGTACAATGAGCAGTTCTTC.

This clone was seen only a few times. J is TRBJ2-1 and V is TRBV18, with TRBD2 identical over 7 bases. The germline V gene encodes CDR1 KGHSH and CDR2 LQKENI. The CDR3 has 16 residues. Trimming at V came to 1 base and at J to 7 bases, leaving 10 bases not matched to a gene. CDR3 amino acids: CASSPRASREMNEQFF. The CDR3 coding sequence is TGTGCCAGCTCACCACGTGCGTCGCGGGAGATGAATGAGCAGTTCTTC. The whole variable domain, remainder taken from reference TRBV18 and TRBJ2-1, is NAGVMQNPRHLVRRRGQEARLRCSPMKGHSHVYWYRQLPEEGLKFMVYLQKENIIDESGMPKERFSAEFPKEGPSILRIQQVVRGDSAAYFCASSPRASREMNEQFFGPGTRLTVL.

The chain links TRBV5-1 to TRBJ1-5, with no clear D. The CDR3 consists of 14 residues. Trimming removed 0 bases from V and 2 bases from J, with 6 bases in between. Germline V gives CDR1 SGHRS, CDR2 YFSETQ. CDR3 sequence reads: CASSLGERNQPQHF. CDR3 in DNA: TGCGCCAGCAGCTTGGGAGAGCGCAATCAGCCCCAGCATTTT.

This chain uses TRBV9 with TRBJ2-2, with TRBD1 matching 9 bases. Trimming took 3 bases from V and 3 from J; bases not matched to a gene: 3. CDR1 is SGDLS and CDR2 is YYNGEE in the germline V gene. The CDR3 runs 15 residues. CDR3 region: CASSDGDRDTGELFF. The DNA of the CDR3 is TGTGCCAGCAGCGATGGGGACAGGGACACCGGGGAGCTGTTTTTT.